The rows below give T cell receptor beta chains drawn from one sample of a study of blood T cells in healthy people across ages. TCRdb re-called the 5' RACE reads through MiXCR, storing one row per CDR3 protein. The sample holds about 580,000 distinct CDR3 sequences, 40% to 50% seen once. The sequenced sample was blood. The receptors were gathered from a man at least 80 years old in good health. Both conserved end residues are part of each CDR3. The order of the fields is CDR3 length, V gene, J gene, D gene, clone size, CDR3 DNA, CDR3 protein. A D gene is named only where the DNA matches it firmly. Clone size is stated in some rows and not others, as once, few, many or a class when expanded.

18	TRBV7-9	TRBJ1-5	TRBD1	NA	TGTGCCAGCAGCTCAACAGGGGATGATGGCTATAGCAATCAGCCCCAGCATTTT	CASSSTGDDGYSNQPQHF
18	TRBV12-3/TRBV12-4	TRBJ2-1	TRBD2	NA	TGTGCCAGCAGTTCCACTGGACTAGCGGGAGGGTATTACAATGAGCAGTTCTTC	CASSSTGLAGGYYNEQFF
15	TRBV4-3	TRBJ1-2	NA	NA	TGCGCCAGCAGCCAAGCTCTATCCGGACTTCGAGGCTACACCTTC	CASSQALSGLRGYTF
15	TRBV2	TRBJ1-5	NA	NA	TGTACCAGCAGATGGACGGATGTTAGCAATCAGCCCCAGCATTTT	CTSRWTDVSNQPQHF
17	TRBV7-6	TRBJ1-2	TRBD1	once	TGTGCCAGCAGCTTAGATCAACTAACAGGGGGGAACTATGGCTACACCTTC	CASSLDQLTGGNYGYTF
13	TRBV20-1	TRBJ1-1	NA	NA	TGCAGTGCGTTCACAGGGTATGACACTGAAGCTTTCTTT	CSAFTGYDTEAFF
15	TRBV7-2	TRBJ2-6	TRBD2	NA	TGTGCCAGCAACTTCGCGGGGGTCGGGGCCAACGTCCTGACTTTC	CASNFAGVGANVLTF
14	TRBV29-1	TRBJ1-2	NA	NA	TGCAGCGTAATACCCGACGGCGCCCGCTATGGCTACACCTTC	CSVIPDGARYGYTF
14	TRBV5-4	TRBJ2-7	NA	NA	TGTGCCAGCAGCTTGGACCCGACAGTCTACGAGCAGTACTTC	CASSLDPTVYEQYF
12	TRBV12-3/TRBV12-4	TRBJ2-3	NA	NA	TGTGCCACCGGGGCAGACCAGGGTACGCAGTATTTT	CATGADQGTQYF
14	TRBV9	TRBJ1-5	NA	NA	TGTGCCAGCAGCCTCAACATCGCCGGACAGCCCCAGCATTTT	CASSLNIAGQPQHF
18	TRBV20-1	TRBJ2-1	TRBD2	NA	TGCAGTGCTAGAGATCTCGGACTAGCGGGGGGCCCCTACAATGAGCAGTTCTTC	CSARDLGLAGGPYNEQFF
13	TRBV24-1	TRBJ2-1	NA	few	TGTGCCACCAGTGATTTGCCTAACAATGAGCAGTTCTTC	CATSDLPNNEQFF
14	TRBV4-3	TRBJ2-7	NA	NA	TGCGCCAGCAGCCAAGAAATCAGGGCTCGCGAGCAGTACTTC	CASSQEIRAREQYF
14	TRBV7-2	TRBJ1-5	NA	NA	TGTGCCAGCAGCTTCCCAGGGAGGGGGCAGCCCCAGCATTTT	CASSFPGRGQPQHF
15	TRBV20-1	TRBJ2-3	TRBD2	NA	TGCAGTGCTAGACGACTAGCTGCTAGCACAGATACGCAGTATTTT	CSARRLAASTDTQYF
13	TRBV4-3	TRBJ2-2	NA	NA	TGCGCCAGCGGGCTTACGAACACCGGGGAGCTGTTTTTT	CASGLTNTGELFF
16	TRBV7-2	TRBJ2-3	TRBD1	few	TGTGCCAGCAGCCTAGGGACAGGGGGGGCGGCAGATACGCAGTATTTT	CASSLGTGGAADTQYF
16	TRBV6-6	TRBJ2-7	TRBD2	many	TGTGCCAGCAAGGGACTAGCGGGGGGCTCTTCCTACGAGCAGTACTTC	CASKGLAGGSSYEQYF
13	TRBV29-1	TRBJ2-3	NA	NA	TGCAGCGTTGAATCGGGAACCACAGATACGCAGTATTTT	CSVESGTTDTQYF
15	TRBV6-6	TRBJ1-1	NA	many	TGTGCCAGCAGTCGTGTGCGGGGGCGGAATACTGAAGCTTTCTTT	CASSRVRGRNTEAFF
14	TRBV12-3/TRBV12-4	TRBJ2-1	TRBD1	few	TGTGCCAGCAGTTTAACAGGACAGGGGATCGGGCAGTTCTTC	CASSLTGQGIGQFF
13	TRBV27	TRBJ1-2	NA	NA	TGTGCCTGCAGTTACAAGGCTTCATATGGCTACACCTTC	CACSYKASYGYTF